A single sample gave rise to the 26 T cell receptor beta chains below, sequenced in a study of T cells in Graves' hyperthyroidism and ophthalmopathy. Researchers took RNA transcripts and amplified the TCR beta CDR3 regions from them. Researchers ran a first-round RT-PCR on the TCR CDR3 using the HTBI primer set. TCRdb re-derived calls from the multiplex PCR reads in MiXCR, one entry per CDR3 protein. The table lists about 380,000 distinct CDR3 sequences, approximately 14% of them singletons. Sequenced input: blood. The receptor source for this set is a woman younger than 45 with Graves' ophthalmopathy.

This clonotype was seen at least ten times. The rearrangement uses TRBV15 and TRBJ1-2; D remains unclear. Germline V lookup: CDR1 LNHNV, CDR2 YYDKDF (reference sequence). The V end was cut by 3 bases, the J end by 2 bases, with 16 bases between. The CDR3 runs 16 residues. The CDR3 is CATSSSAESRNYGYTF. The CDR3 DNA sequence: TGTGCCACCAGCAGCTCGGCTGAGAGCCGAAACTATGGCTACACCTTC.

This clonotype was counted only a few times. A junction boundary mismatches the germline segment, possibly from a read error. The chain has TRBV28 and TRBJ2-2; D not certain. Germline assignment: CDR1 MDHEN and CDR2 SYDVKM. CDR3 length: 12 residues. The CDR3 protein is CTSTIRYGELFF. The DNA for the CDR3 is TGTACCAGCACCATACGATACGGGGAGCTGTTTTTT.

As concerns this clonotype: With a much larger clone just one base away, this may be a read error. The chain's CDR3 is CASSLADHLRTQYF. The CDR3 region has the DNA TGCGCCAGCAGCTTGGCCGACCACCTTCGGACCCAGTACTTC. The rearrangement uses TRBV5-1 and TRBJ2-5; D remains ambiguous. Deletions cut 0 bases from V and 7 bases from J, with 13 bases between. There are 14 residues in the CDR3. The germline V gene encodes CDR1 SGHRS and CDR2 YFSETQ.

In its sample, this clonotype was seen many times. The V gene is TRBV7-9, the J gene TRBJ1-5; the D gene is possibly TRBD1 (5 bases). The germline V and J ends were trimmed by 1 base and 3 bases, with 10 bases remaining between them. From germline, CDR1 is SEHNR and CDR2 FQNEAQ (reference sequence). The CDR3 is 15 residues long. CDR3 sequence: CASSLGAGYNQPQHF. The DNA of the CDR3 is TGTGCCAGCAGCTTAGGGGCAGGGTACAATCAGCCCCAGCATTTT.

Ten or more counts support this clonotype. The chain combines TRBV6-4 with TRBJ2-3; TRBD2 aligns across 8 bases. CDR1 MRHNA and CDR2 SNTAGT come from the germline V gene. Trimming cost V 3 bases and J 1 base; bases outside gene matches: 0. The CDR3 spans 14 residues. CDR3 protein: CASSERGGTDTQYF. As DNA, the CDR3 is TGTGCCAGCAGTGAGCGGGGGGGCACAGATACGCAGTATTTT.

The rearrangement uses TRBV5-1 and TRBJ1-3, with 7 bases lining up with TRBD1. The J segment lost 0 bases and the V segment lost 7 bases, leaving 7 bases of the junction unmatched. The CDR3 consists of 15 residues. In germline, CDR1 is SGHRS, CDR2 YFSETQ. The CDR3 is CASRTGGDSGNTIYF. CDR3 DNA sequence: TGCGCCAGCCGGACAGGCGGGGACTCTGGAAACACCATATATTTT.

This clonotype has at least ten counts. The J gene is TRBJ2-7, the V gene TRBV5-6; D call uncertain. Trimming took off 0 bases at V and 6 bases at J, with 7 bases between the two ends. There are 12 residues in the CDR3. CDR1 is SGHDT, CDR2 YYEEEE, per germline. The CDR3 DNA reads TGTGCCAGCAGCTTGGCCTCGGGCGAGCAGTACTTC. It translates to CASSLASGEQYF.

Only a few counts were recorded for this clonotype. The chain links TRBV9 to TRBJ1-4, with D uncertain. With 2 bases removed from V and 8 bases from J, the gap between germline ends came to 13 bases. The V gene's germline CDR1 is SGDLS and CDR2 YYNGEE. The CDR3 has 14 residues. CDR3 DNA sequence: TGTGCCAGCAGCGTGGAAAGTATGGAGGAAAAACTGTTTTTT. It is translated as CASSVESMEEKLFF.

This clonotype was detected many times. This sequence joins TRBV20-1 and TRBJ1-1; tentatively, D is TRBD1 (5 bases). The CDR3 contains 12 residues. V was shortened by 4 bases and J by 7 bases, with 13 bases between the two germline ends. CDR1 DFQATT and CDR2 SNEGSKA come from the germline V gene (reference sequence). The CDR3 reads CSANRGGGEAFF. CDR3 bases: TGCAGTGCTAACCGGGGGGGTGGTGAAGCTTTCTTT.

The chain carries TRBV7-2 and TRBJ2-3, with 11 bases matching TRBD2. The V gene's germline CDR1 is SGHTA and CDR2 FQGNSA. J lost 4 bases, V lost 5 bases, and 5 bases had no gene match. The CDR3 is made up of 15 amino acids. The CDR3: CASSPSGGRPDTQYF. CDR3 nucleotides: TGTGCCAGCAGCCCTAGCGGGGGGCGCCCAGATACGCAGTATTTT.

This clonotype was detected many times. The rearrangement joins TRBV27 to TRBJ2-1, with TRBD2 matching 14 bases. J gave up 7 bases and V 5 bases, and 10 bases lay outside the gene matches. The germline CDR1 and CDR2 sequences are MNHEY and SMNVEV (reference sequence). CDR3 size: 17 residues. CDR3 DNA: TGTGCCAGCAGTCCCCAGACTAGCGGGGGGGCAGGGAATGAGCAGTTCTTC. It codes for CASSPQTSGGAGNEQFF.

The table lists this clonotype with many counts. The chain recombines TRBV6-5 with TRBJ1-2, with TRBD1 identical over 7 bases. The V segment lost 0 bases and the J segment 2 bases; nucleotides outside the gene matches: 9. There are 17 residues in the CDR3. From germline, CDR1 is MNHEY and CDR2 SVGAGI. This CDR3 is CASSYSREGAWNYGYTF. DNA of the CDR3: TGTGCCAGCAGTTACTCGAGGGAGGGGGCATGGAACTATGGCTACACCTTC.

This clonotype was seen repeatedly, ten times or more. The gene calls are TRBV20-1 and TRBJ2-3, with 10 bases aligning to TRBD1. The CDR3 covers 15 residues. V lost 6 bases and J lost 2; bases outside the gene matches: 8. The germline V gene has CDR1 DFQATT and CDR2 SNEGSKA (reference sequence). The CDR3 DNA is TGCAGTGCCACCTCCGGGACAGGGGTCACAGATACGCAGTATTTT. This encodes CSATSGTGVTDTQYF.

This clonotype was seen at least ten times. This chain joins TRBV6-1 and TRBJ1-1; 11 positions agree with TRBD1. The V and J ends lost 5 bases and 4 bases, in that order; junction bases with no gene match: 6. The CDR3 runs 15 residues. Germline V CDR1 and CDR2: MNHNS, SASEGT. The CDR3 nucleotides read TGTGCCAGCAGTTACGCGGGGACAGGGGGCACTGAAGCTTTCTTT. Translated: CASSYAGTGGTEAFF.

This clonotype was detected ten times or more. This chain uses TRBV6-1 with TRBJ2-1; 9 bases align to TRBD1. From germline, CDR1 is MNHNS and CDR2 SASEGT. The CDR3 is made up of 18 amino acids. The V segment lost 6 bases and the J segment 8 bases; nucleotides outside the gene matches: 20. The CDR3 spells CASRRQTAGTGREDEQFF. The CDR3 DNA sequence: TGTGCCAGCAGACGACAGACGGCCGGGACAGGGAGGGAAGATGAGCAGTTCTTC.

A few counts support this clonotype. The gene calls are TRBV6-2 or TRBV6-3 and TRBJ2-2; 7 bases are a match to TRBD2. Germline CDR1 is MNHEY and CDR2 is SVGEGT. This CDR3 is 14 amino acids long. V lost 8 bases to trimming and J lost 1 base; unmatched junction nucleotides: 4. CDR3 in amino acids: CASRAGVNTGELFF. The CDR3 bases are TGTGCCAGCCGGGCGGGGGTGAACACCGGGGAGCTGTTTTTT.

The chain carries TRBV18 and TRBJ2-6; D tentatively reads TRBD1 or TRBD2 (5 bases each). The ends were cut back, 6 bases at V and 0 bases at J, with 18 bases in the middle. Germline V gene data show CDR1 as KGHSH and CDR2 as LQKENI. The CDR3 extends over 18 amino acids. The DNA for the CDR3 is TGTGCCAGCTCGCTTACCGGGACGGACTCCTCTGGGGCCAACGTCCTGACTTTC. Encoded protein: CASSLTGTDSSGANVLTF. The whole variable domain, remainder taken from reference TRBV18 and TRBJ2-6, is NAGVMQNPRHLVRRRGQEARLRCSPMKGHSHVYWYRQLPEEGLKFMVYLQKENIIDESGMPKERFSAEFPKEGPSILRIQQVVRGDSAAYFCASSLTGTDSSGANVLTFGAGSRLTVL.

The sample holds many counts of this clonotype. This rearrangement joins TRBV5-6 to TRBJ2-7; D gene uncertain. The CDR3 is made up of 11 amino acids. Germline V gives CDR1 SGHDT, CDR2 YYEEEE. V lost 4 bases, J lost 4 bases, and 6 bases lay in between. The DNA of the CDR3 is TGTGCCAGCAGCCGAGAATACGAGCAGTACTTC. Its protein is CASSREYEQYF.

CDR3 residues: CASSALAGTGKETQYF. The CDR3 DNA follows: TGTGCCAGCAGTGCACTCGCCGGGACAGGGAAAGAGACCCAGTACTTC. The rearrangement uses TRBV6-2 or TRBV6-3 and TRBJ2-5; 9 bases align to TRBD1. This CDR3 contains 16 residues. Trimming at V came to 5 bases and at J to 3 bases, leaving 10 bases not matched to a gene. CDR1 MNHEY and CDR2 SVGEGT come from the germline V gene.

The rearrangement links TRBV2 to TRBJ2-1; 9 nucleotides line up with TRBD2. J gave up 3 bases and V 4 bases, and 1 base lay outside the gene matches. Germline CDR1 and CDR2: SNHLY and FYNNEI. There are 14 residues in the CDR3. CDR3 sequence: CASSGLADYNEQFF. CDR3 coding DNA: TGTGCCAGCAGTGGACTAGCGGACTACAATGAGCAGTTCTTC.

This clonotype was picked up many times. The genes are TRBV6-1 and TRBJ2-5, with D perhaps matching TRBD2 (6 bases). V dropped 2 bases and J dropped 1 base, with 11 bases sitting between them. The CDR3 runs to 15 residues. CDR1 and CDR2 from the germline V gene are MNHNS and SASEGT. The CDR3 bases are TGTGCCAGCAGTGAACTGCGGGGAGGCCAAGAGACCCAGTACTTC. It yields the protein CASSELRGGQETQYF.

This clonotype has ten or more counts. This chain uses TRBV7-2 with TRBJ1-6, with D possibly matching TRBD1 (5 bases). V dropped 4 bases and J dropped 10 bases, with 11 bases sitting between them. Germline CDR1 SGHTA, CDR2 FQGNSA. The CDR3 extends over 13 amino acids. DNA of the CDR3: TGTGCCAGCAGCTCCAAGACAGAATCACCCCTCCACTTT. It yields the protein CASSSKTESPLHF.

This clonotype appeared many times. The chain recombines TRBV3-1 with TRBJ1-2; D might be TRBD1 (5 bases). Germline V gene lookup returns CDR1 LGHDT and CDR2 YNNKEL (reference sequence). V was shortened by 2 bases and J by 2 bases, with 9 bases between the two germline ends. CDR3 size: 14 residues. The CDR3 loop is CASSQTDRNYGYTF. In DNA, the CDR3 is TGTGCCAGCAGCCAAACAGACAGAAACTATGGCTACACCTTC.

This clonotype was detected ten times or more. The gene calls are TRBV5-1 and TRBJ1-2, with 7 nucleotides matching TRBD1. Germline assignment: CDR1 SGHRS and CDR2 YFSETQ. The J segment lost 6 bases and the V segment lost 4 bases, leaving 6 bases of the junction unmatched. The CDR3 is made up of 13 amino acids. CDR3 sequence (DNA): TGCGCCAGCAGCCCCGACAGGGCGGATGGCTACACCTTC. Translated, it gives CASSPDRADGYTF.

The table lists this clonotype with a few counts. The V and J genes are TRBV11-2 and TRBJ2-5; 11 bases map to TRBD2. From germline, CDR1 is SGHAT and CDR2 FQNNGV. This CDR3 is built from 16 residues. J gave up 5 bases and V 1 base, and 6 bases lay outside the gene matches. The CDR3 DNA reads TGTGCCAGCAGCTTAGTGAGACTAGCGGGGTTCGAGACCCAGTACTTC. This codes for CASSLVRLAGFETQYF.

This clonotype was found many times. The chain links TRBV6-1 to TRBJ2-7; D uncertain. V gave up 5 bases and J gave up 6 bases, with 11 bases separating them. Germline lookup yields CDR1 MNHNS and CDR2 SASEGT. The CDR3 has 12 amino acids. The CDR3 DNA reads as TGTGCCAGCAGTCGGATGCGAGGCGAGCAGTACTTC. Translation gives CASSRMRGEQYF.